Reported below is one TCR beta chain. Investigators isolated RNA and reverse transcribed it into cDNA to act as the sequencing template. Sequencing used immunoSEQ multiplex PCR; TCRdb keeps in-frame clones, though not all of them. The sample gives 100,000 to 130,000 clones, over 80% of which show up once; 20% to 25% is in the top ten. The CDR3 covers 12 residues. Germline CDR1 is SNHLY and CDR2 is FYNNEI. V lost 6 bases and J 10 bases, leaving 16 bases between the germline ends. The entry originates in a study of CD8+ T cells in alopecia areata. The treatment here: oral pan-JAK inhibitor, 5-10 mg twice daily.

Sequenced here: CD8+ T cells sorted from blood, sampled at week 24, from a patient treated with tofacitinib. The TCR comes from a human donor with alopecia areata. The V and J genes are TRBV2 and TRBJ2-7; possibly TRBD2 for D (5 bases). CDR3 in amino acids: CASSGNKFQQYF. CDR3 bases: TGTGCCAGCAGCGGGAACAAGTTCCAACAGTACTTC.